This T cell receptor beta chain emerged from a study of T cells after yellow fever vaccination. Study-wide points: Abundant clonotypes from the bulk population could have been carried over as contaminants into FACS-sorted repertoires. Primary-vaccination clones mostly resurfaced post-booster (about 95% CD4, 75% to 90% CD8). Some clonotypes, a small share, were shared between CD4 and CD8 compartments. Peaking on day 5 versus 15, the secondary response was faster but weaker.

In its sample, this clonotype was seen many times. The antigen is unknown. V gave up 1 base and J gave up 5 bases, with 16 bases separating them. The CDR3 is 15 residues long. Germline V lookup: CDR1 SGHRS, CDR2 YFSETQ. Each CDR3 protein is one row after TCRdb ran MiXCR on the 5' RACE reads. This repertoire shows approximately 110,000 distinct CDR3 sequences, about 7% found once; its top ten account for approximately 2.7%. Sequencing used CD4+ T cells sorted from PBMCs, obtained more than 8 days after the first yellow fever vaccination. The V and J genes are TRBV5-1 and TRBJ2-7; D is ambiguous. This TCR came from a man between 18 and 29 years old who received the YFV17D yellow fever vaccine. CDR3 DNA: TGCGCCAGCAGCTTGAACGGACCACCCCGGGACGAGCAGTACTTC. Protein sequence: CASSLNGPPRDEQYF.